This T cell receptor (beta chain) is from a study of beta chain features in type 1 diabetes. General study findings and limits: Across all four CD4+ subsets, people with type 1 diabetes showed modestly shorter TCRB CDR3s. Relative to healthy donors, patients appeared to have naive, central memory and Treg TCRB repertoires that were more similar.

This clone was seen only a few times. Antigen specificity is unknown. The authors sorted CD4+ naive, central memory, regulatory and stem cell-like memory cells via CD45RO/CCR7/CD25/CD127/CD95/CD27. The CDR3 contains 15 residues. Per germline, CDR1 SNHLY and CDR2 FYNNEI. Trimming took 5 bases from V and 4 from J, leaving 15 bases between them. The authors reverse transcribed all of the isolated RNA, so sequencing captured expressed TCRB transcripts. The method was immunoSEQ multiplex PCR; TCRdb's version includes in-frame clones alone and lacks a portion of them. The sample yields around 250,000 clones, approximately 15% seen once.

The sequencing sample was made of naive CD4+ T cells from blood. This TCR was sampled from a man aged 30 to 45 with type 1 diabetes. The chain recombines TRBV2 with TRBJ1-5, with D possibly matching TRBD1 (6 bases). The CDR3 DNA is TGTGCCAGCAGTCGACAGACAGGTACAAATCAGCCCCAGCATTTT. Encoded protein: CASSRQTGTNQPQHF.